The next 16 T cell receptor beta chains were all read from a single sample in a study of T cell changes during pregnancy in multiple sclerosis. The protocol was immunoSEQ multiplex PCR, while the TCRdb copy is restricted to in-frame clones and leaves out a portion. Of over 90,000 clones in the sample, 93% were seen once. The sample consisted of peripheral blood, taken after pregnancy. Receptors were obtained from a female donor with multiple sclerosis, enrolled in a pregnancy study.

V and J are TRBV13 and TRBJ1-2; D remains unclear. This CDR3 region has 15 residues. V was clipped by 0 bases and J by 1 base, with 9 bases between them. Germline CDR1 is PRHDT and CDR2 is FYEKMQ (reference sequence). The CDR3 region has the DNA TGTGCCAGCAGCTTAGGCAGGCAAGTTAACTATGGCTACACCTTC. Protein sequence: CASSLGRQVNYGYTF.

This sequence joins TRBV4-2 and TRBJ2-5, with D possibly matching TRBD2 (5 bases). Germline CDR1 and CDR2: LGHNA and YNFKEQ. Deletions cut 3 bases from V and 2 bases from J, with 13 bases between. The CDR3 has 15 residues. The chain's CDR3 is CASSQVKSGQETQYF. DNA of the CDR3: TGTGCCAGCAGCCAGGTCAAATCGGGGCAAGAGACCCAGTACTTC.

CDR3 protein: CASSNTDSTQYF. CDR3 DNA: TGTGCCAGCTCGAACACAGATAGTACGCAGTATTTT. V gene TRBV18 combines with J gene TRBJ2-3, with no clear D. This CDR3 comprises 12 residues. With 6 bases removed from V and 8 bases from J, the gap between germline ends came to 12 bases. The V gene's germline CDR1 is KGHSH and CDR2 LQKENI.

The CDR3 here is CASSFDSRNTGELFF. The CDR3, as DNA: TGTGCCAGCAGTTTCGACAGTAGGAACACCGGGGAGCTGTTTTTT. This chain uses TRBV28 with TRBJ2-2; D is possibly TRBD1 (5 bases). V dropped 3 bases and J dropped 1 base, with 9 bases sitting between them. The CDR3 has 15 residues. The V gene's germline CDR1 is MDHEN and CDR2 SYDVKM.

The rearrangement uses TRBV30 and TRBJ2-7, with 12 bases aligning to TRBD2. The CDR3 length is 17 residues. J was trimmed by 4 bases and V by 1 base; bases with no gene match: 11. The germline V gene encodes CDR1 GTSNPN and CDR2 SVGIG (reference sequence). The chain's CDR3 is CAWSGLRTSGKTYEQYF. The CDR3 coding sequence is TGTGCCTGGAGTGGATTGAGGACTAGCGGGAAAACATACGAGCAGTACTTC.

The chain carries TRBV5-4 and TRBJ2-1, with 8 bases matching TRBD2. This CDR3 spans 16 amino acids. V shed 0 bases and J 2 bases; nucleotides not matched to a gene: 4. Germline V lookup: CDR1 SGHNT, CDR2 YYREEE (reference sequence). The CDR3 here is CASSLAGRGAYNEQFF. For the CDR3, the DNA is TGTGCCAGCAGCTTGGCCGGGCGGGGGGCCTACAATGAGCAGTTCTTC. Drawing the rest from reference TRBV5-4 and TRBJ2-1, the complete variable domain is ETGVTQSPTHLIKTRGQQVTLRCSSQSGHNTVSWYQQALGQGPQFIFQYYREEENGRGNFPPRFSGLQFPNYSSELNVNALELDDSALYLCASSLAGRGAYNEQFFGPGTRLTVL.

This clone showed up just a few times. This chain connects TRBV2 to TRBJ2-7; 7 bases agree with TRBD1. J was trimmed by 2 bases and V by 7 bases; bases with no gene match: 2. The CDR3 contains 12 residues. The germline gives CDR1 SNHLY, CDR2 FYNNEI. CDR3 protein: CASTQGAYEQYF. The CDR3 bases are TGTGCCAGCACGCAGGGGGCCTACGAGCAGTACTTC.

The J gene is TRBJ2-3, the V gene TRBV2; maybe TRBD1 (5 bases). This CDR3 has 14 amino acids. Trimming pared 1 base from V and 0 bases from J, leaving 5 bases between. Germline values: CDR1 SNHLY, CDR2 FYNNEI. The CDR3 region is CASSEGQSTDTQYF. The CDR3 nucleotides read TGTGCCAGCAGTGAAGGACAGAGCACAGATACGCAGTATTTT.

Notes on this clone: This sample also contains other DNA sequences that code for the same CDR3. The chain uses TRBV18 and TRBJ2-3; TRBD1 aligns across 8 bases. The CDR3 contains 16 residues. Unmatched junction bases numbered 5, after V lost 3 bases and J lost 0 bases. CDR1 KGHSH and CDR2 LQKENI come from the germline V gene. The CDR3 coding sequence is TGTGCCAGCTCACCGCCGGGACAGGCTAGCACAGATACGCAGTATTTT. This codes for CASSPPGQASTDTQYF.

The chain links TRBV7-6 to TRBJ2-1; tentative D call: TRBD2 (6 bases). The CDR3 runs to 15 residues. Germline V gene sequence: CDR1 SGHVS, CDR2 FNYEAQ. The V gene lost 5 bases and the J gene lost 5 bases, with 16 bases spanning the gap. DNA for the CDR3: TGTGCCAGCAGCCCGCGGGGAGTTACCAACAATGAGCAGTTCTTC. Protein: CASSPRGVTNNEQFF.

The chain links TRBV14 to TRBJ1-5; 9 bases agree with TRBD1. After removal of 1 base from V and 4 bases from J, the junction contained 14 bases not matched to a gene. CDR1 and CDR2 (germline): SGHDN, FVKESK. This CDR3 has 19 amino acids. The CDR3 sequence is CASSQVFGVGTGINQPQHF. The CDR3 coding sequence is TGTGCCAGCAGCCAAGTCTTTGGGGTCGGGACAGGGATAAATCAGCCCCAGCATTTT.

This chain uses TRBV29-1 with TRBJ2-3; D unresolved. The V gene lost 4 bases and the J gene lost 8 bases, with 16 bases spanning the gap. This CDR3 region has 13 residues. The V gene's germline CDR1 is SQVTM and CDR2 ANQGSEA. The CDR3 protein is CSVVGRSSLTQYF. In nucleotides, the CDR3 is TGCAGCGTTGTCGGTCGTTCCTCGCTTACGCAGTATTTT.

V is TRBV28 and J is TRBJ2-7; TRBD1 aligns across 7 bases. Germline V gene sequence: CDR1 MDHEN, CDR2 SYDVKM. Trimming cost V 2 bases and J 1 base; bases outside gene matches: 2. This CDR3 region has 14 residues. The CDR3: CASSLRDRSYEQYF. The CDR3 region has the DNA TGTGCCAGCAGTTTAAGGGACAGATCCTACGAGCAGTACTTC.

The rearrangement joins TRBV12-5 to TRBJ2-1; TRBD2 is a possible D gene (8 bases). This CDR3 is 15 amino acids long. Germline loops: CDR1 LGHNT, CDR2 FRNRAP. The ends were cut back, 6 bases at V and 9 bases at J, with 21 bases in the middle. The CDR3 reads CASGRDSGGNSEQFF. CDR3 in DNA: TGTGCTAGTGGGCGGGACAGCGGGGGAAATAGTGAGCAGTTCTTC.

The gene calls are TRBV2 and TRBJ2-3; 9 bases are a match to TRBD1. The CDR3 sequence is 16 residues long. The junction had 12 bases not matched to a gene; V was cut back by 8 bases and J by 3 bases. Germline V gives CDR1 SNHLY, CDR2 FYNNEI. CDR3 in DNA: TGTGCCAGCGAAGACAGGGGGGTAGGGCTTACAGATACGCAGTATTTT. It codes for CASEDRGVGLTDTQYF.

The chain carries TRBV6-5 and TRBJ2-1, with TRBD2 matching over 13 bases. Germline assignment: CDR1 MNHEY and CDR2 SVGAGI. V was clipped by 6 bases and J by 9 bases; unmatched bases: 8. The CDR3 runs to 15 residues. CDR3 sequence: CASSPRTSGRGEQFF. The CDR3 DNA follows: TGTGCCAGCAGCCCTCGAACTAGCGGGAGGGGTGAGCAGTTCTTC.